This T cell receptor (beta chain) was sequenced in a study of control samples from healthy donors and cancer patients. The V segment lost 1 base and the J segment 0 bases; nucleotides outside the gene matches: 5. CDR3 size: 16 residues. Germline CDR1 and CDR2: SGHTA and FQGNSA. Using immunoSEQ multiplex PCR, the repertoire was profiled, and TCRdb retains in-frame clones only, with some absent. The table lists approximately 100,000 clones, more than 70% of them singletons. The V gene is TRBV7-2, the J gene TRBJ2-7; 8 nucleotides match TRBD2. The receptor was derived from a woman aged 40-49 years in good health. Sequenced material: blood. In DNA, the CDR3 is TGTGCCAGCAGCTTAGGGTCGGCGGGGGGCTCCTACGAGCAGTACTTC. Protein: CASSLGSAGGSYEQYF.